This passage covers 8 T cell receptor beta chains from one sample sequenced in a study of T cell responses to AZD1222 COVID-19 vaccine. Profiled with immunoSEQ multiplex PCR; TCRdb holds only in-frame clones, not every one. The repertoire holds around 110,000 clones, with around 94% as singletons. Here the sequenced sample was peripheral blood, taken 28 days after the second AZD1222 dose. All receptors come from an adult who received the AZD1222 COVID-19 vaccine.

This clone was counted a single time. The V and J genes are TRBV20-1 and TRBJ2-1; the D gene is possibly TRBD2 (5 bases). Germline-derived CDR1 and CDR2 are DFQATT and SNEGSKA (reference sequence). The ends were cut back, 6 bases at V and 8 bases at J, with 11 bases in the middle. This CDR3 spans 11 amino acids. CDR3 in DNA: TGCAGTGCCCGAGAGGGATATGAGCAGTTCTTC. It codes for CSAREGYEQFF.

The chain has TRBV18 and TRBJ2-7; 10 positions agree with TRBD1. This CDR3 is built from 15 residues. Losses at the gene ends were 3 bases for V and 5 bases for J; bases not matched to a gene: 7. Germline V gene data show CDR1 as KGHSH and CDR2 as LQKENI. CDR3 sequence: CASSPVGQGDHEQYF. CDR3 DNA: TGTGCCAGCTCACCCGTAGGACAGGGGGACCACGAGCAGTACTTC. The entire variable domain, with the rest obtained from reference TRBV18 and TRBJ2-7, is as follows: NAGVMQNPRHLVRRRGQEARLRCSPMKGHSHVYWYRQLPEEGLKFMVYLQKENIIDESGMPKERFSAEFPKEGPSILRIQQVVRGDSAAYFCASSPVGQGDHEQYFGPGTRLTVT.

This rearrangement joins TRBV5-6 to TRBJ2-7; no firm D call. The CDR3 contains 15 residues. The germline CDR1 and CDR2 sequences are SGHDT and YYEEEE. Trimming pared 1 base from V and 6 bases from J, leaving 17 bases between. The CDR3 here is CASSLKISFVGEQYF. In nucleotides, the CDR3 is TGTGCCAGCAGCTTGAAGATTTCGTTCGTGGGCGAGCAGTACTTC.

The chain links TRBV5-1 to TRBJ1-1; no definite D call. V was trimmed by 1 base and J by 2 bases, leaving 0 bases between them. CDR3 length: 11 amino acids. Germline V gives CDR1 SGHRS, CDR2 YFSETQ. The CDR3: CASSLNTEAFF. CDR3 DNA: TGCGCCAGCAGCTTGAACACTGAAGCTTTCTTT.

The chain carries TRBV28 and TRBJ2-5; 8 bases align to TRBD2. The CDR3 consists of 15 residues. The ends lost 8 bases at V and 4 bases at J; junction bases unmatched: 12. CDR1 is MDHEN and CDR2 is SYDVKM in the germline V gene. The CDR3, as DNA: TGTGCCAGCTCCCCAGGCGGGAGGTTTGGAGAGACCCAGTACTTC. It specifies CASSPGGRFGETQYF.

The genes are TRBV12-3 or TRBV12-4 and TRBJ1-1, with D perhaps matching TRBD1 (5 bases). V was cut by 2 bases and J by 3 bases, with 7 bases left in between. The CDR3 is 13 amino acids. Written as DNA, the CDR3 is TGTGCCAGCAGTTTAACGGGGGACACTGAAGCTTTCTTT. This sequence encodes CASSLTGDTEAFF.

The sample holds one count of this clone. The rearrangement links TRBV7-9 to TRBJ1-1, with D maybe TRBD1 (6 bases). Germline V CDR1 and CDR2: SEHNR, FQNEAQ (reference sequence). Trimming took 4 bases from V and 2 from J, leaving 11 bases between them. This CDR3 is 14 amino acids long. CDR3 DNA: TGTGCCAGCAGCTCAACAGGGACTAACACTGAAGCTTTCTTT. It encodes CASSSTGTNTEAFF.

This clone was seen a single time. The gene calls are TRBV28 and TRBJ1-1; maybe TRBD1 (6 bases). The CDR3 is made up of 12 amino acids. Trimming removed 8 bases from V and 1 base from J, with 8 bases in between. Germline V gene data show CDR1 as MDHEN and CDR2 as SYDVKM. The CDR3 sequence is CASRRGNTEAFF. CDR3 DNA sequence: TGTGCCAGCCGCAGGGGGAACACTGAAGCTTTCTTT.